These 32 T cell receptor beta chains came from one sample sequenced in a study of blood T cell dynamics during melanoma immunotherapy. Sequencing was performed with immunoSEQ multiplex PCR; in TCRdb, only in-frame clones are kept and a portion is missing. The data contain some 4,900 clones, 70% to 90% of them singletons. As to time point: pre-treatment baseline. The source material was blood, sampled from a patient treated with checkpoint blockade. Receptor source: a human donor with melanoma.

For the CDR3, the DNA is TGTGCCAGTAGTATGATGTCCGGACTACGCTACAATGAGCAGTTCTTC. Residues: CASSMMSGLRYNEQFF. J is TRBJ2-1 and V is TRBV19; D might be TRBD2 (6 bases). Trimming stripped 3 bases from V and 3 bases from J, with 15 bases between. CDR1 and CDR2 (germline): LNHDA, SQIVND (reference sequence). This CDR3 is 16 amino acids long. Complete variable domain (other parts from reference TRBV19 and TRBJ2-1): DGGITQSPKYLFRKEGQNVTLSCEQNLNHDAMYWYRQDPGQGLRLIYYSQIVNDFQKGDIAEGYSVSREKKESFPLTVTSAQKNPTAFYLCASSMMSGLRYNEQFFGPGTRLTVL.

The V gene is TRBV4-2, the J gene TRBJ2-1, with D possibly TRBD1 on 5 matching bases. V dropped 3 bases and J dropped 2 bases, with 8 bases sitting between them. Germline V CDR1 and CDR2: LGHNA, YNFKEQ. There are 14 residues in the CDR3. CDR3 amino acids: CASSHQGAYNEQFF. Here the CDR3 DNA reads TGTGCCAGCAGCCACCAGGGTGCCTACAATGAGCAGTTCTTC.

This clone appeared a few times. This rearrangement joins TRBV30 to TRBJ1-2; D unresolved. Trimming took 0 bases from V and 4 from J, leaving 9 bases between them. Looked up from germline, CDR1 is GTSNPN and CDR2 is SVGIG (reference sequence). This CDR3 is 13 amino acids long. The CDR3 region is CAWSVGSVYGYTF. CDR3 coding DNA: TGTGCCTGGAGTGTCGGTTCGGTCTATGGCTACACCTTC.

This rearrangement joins TRBV13 to TRBJ2-7, with 7 bases that match TRBD2. CDR3 length: 14 residues. After removal of 4 bases from V and 0 bases from J, the junction contained 3 bases not matched to a gene. Germline lookup yields CDR1 PRHDT and CDR2 FYEKMQ (reference sequence). This chain's CDR3 is CASSSKRGSYEQYF. CDR3 nucleotide sequence: TGTGCCAGCAGCTCGAAGCGGGGCTCCTACGAGCAGTACTTC.

This chain joins TRBV7-3 and TRBJ2-1; tentatively, D is TRBD1 (5 bases). V was clipped by 5 bases and J by 4 bases, with 9 bases between them. Germline V gene data show CDR1 as SGHTA and CDR2 as FQGTGA. The CDR3 loop spans 13 amino acids. The CDR3 nucleotides are TGTGCCAGCAGCGACCGACAGTACAATGAGCAGTTCTTC. Encoded protein: CASSDRQYNEQFF.

The rearrangement joins TRBV5-1 to TRBJ2-3; D remains unclear. With 0 bases removed from V and 0 bases from J, the gap between germline ends came to 8 bases. In germline, CDR1 is SGHRS, CDR2 YFSETQ. This CDR3 comprises 15 residues. CDR3: CASSLETRSTDTQYF. The CDR3 DNA reads as TGCGCCAGCAGCTTGGAGACACGTAGCACAGATACGCAGTATTTT. Variable domain in full (rest from reference TRBV5-1 and TRBJ2-3): KAGVTQTPRYLIKTRGQQVTLSCSPISGHRSVSWYQQTPGQGLQFLFEYFSETQRNKGNFPGRFSGRQFSNSRSEMNVSTLELGDSALYLCASSLETRSTDTQYFGPGTRLTVL.

V usage is TRBV13 and J usage is TRBJ2-7; 7 bases fit TRBD2. With V trimmed by 3 bases and J by 7 bases, 3 bases remained unmatched. The CDR3 is made up of 12 amino acids. Germline lookup yields CDR1 PRHDT and CDR2 FYEKMQ (reference sequence). The DNA for the CDR3 is TGTGCCAGCAGCTTGAACGGGAGGGAGCAGTACTTC. This encodes CASSLNGREQYF.

This clone has just a few counts. V is TRBV11-1 and J is TRBJ1-1; D is unresolved. Trimming removed 0 bases at V and 4 bases at J, with 15 bases between. CDR1 is SGHAT, CDR2 FQDESV, per germline (reference sequence). This CDR3 contains 16 residues. CDR3 sequence (DNA): TGTGCCAGCAGCTTAGCCGGTTCGGCCGCGGGCACTGAAGCTTTCTTT. Translated: CASSLAGSAAGTEAFF.

This clone was observed a single time. The chain joins TRBV27 to TRBJ2-3, with a tentative D call TRBD1 (7 bases). The CDR3 totals 13 residues. The V gene lost 8 bases and the J gene lost 4 bases, with 13 bases spanning the gap. The germline gives CDR1 MNHEY, CDR2 SMNVEV (reference sequence). The CDR3, as DNA: TGTGCCAGCCTTGGCAGGGGGGCAGATACGCAGTATTTT. Protein: CASLGRGADTQYF.

The V and J genes are TRBV7-9 and TRBJ2-7, with 9 bases that match TRBD2. The CDR3 is 18 residues long. The trim removed 5 bases at V and 4 bases at J, leaving 18 bases unmatched. Germline V lookup: CDR1 SEHNR, CDR2 FQNEAQ (reference sequence). DNA of the CDR3: TGTGCCAGCAGCGTCACTAGCGGGCTTCGTGGAGGGTTTTACGAGCAGTACTTC. Translating gives CASSVTSGLRGGFYEQYF.

V is TRBV7-9 and J is TRBJ2-4; D uncertain. The CDR3 runs to 18 residues. The germline V gene has CDR1 SEHNR and CDR2 FQNEAQ (reference sequence). Trimming removed 1 base from V and 0 bases from J, with 16 bases in between. The CDR3 protein is CASSLVPFQSLAKNIQYF. The CDR3 coding sequence is TGTGCCAGCAGCTTAGTACCCTTTCAGTCCCTAGCCAAAAACATTCAGTACTTC.

CDR3 DNA sequence: TGTGCCAGCAGCGCAATGGGACGGGCAAACACTGAAGCTTTCTTT. This translates into CASSAMGRANTEAFF. The chain joins TRBV7-2 to TRBJ1-1; D perhaps matches TRBD1 (5 bases). Germline V gives CDR1 SGHTA, CDR2 FQGNSA. V lost 5 bases, J lost 2 bases, and 15 bases lay in between. The CDR3 has 15 amino acids.

V and J are TRBV7-2 and TRBJ2-2, with 9 positions matching TRBD2. Germline lookup yields CDR1 SGHTA and CDR2 FQGNSA. V shed 1 base, J shed 0 bases, and the junction held 6 bases outside the gene matches. CDR3 size: 18 residues. This chain's CDR3 is CASSLELASGTNTGELFF. In DNA form, the CDR3 reads TGTGCCAGCAGCTTAGAGTTAGCTAGCGGGACGAACACCGGGGAGCTGTTTTTT.

The CDR3 reads CATTRGTRMTEQFF. CDR3 sequence (DNA): TGTGCCACTACCCGGGGGACTAGAATGACCGAGCAGTTCTTC. The chain uses TRBV6-5 and TRBJ2-1; 8 bases agree with TRBD2. The CDR3 is 14 amino acids. The V segment lost 10 bases and the J segment 10 bases; nucleotides outside the gene matches: 15. CDR1 is MNHEY and CDR2 is SVGAGI in the germline V gene.

V is TRBV6-1 and J is TRBJ1-5; D gene ambiguous. Per the germline V gene, CDR1 is MNHNS and CDR2 is SASEGT. The CDR3 loop spans 14 amino acids. Trimming took off 11 bases at V and 2 bases at J, with 16 bases between the two ends. The CDR3 nucleotides read TGTGCCTCAAGGGAACCTTTTGGCAATCAGCCCCAGCATTTT. The encoded protein is CASREPFGNQPQHF.

The J gene is TRBJ1-4, the V gene TRBV14; 9 bases fit TRBD1. CDR3 size: 16 residues. The germline CDR1 and CDR2 sequences are SGHDN and FVKESK. The V segment lost 0 bases and the J segment 4 bases; nucleotides outside the gene matches: 3. CDR3 DNA sequence: TGTGCCAGCAGCCAAGAAAGGGGACAGGGTAATGAAAAACTGTTTTTT. It yields the protein CASSQERGQGNEKLFF.

This clone has just one count. The CDR3 is CASSPGTATDTQYF. The CDR3 nucleotides are TGTGCCAGCAGCCCAGGGACAGCCACAGATACGCAGTATTTT. The rearrangement uses TRBV7-6 and TRBJ2-3; 7 nucleotides agree with TRBD1. The CDR3 runs to 14 residues. V lost 5 bases and J lost 2; bases outside the gene matches: 4. CDR1 and CDR2 from the germline V gene are SGHVS and FNYEAQ.

This clone was counted a single time. The rearrangement uses TRBV9 and TRBJ2-3; TRBD2 matches at 13 bases. Germline lookup yields CDR1 SGDLS and CDR2 YYNGEE. Trimming took 4 bases from V and 5 from J; bases not matched to a gene: 7. The CDR3 covers 16 residues. CDR3 sequence (DNA): TGTGCCAGCAGCCCCCGGACTAGCGGGAGTATAGATACGCAGTATTTT. Its translation is CASSPRTSGSIDTQYF.

The chain recombines TRBV2 with TRBJ1-2; D unresolved. The CDR3 extends over 12 amino acids. Trimming removed 5 bases from V and 4 bases from J, with 8 bases in between. Germline CDR1 reads SNHLY; CDR2 reads FYNNEI. The CDR3 is CASSRQAYGYTF. The DNA for the CDR3 is TGTGCCAGCAGTCGTCAGGCCTATGGCTACACCTTC.

The count of this clone is one. This chain uses TRBV5-1 with TRBJ1-3, with a possible D match to TRBD1 (6 bases). Per germline, CDR1 SGHRS and CDR2 YFSETQ. The CDR3 is made up of 16 amino acids. V gave up 0 bases and J gave up 2 bases, with 12 bases separating them. The CDR3 spells CASSLAGGLAGNTIYF. In DNA form, the CDR3 reads TGCGCCAGCAGCTTGGCCGGGGGGCTTGCTGGAAACACCATATATTTT.

The rearrangement links TRBV5-1 to TRBJ2-1, with no clear D. The V and J ends lost 5 bases and 4 bases respectively, with 7 bases between them. Germline CDR1 SGHRS, CDR2 YFSETQ. The CDR3 has 12 amino acids. CDR3 bases: TGCGCCAGCAGAACAAATTACAATGAGCAGTTCTTC. Its translation: CASRTNYNEQFF.

V usage is TRBV4-1 and J usage is TRBJ2-5; D may be TRBD2 (6 bases). V lost 2 bases and J 1 base, leaving 14 bases between the germline ends. This CDR3 spans 16 amino acids. Germline lookup yields CDR1 MGHRA and CDR2 YSYEKL. CDR3 protein: CASSQPRDSAQETQYF. Written as DNA, the CDR3 is TGCGCCAGCAGCCAACCAAGGGACTCTGCCCAAGAGACCCAGTACTTC.

The sample holds one count of this clone. V usage is TRBV5-8 and J usage is TRBJ2-1; 10 bases fit TRBD2. The CDR3 runs 16 residues. Trimming removed 1 base from V and 9 bases from J; junction bases left unmatched: 10. Germline CDR1 is SGHTS and CDR2 is YDEGEE. CDR3 bases: TGTGCCAGCAGCTTGAGTTGGCTAGCGGGAGAGGGTGAGCAGTTCTTC. Translated: CASSLSWLAGEGEQFF.

V usage is TRBV12-5 and J usage is TRBJ2-3; TRBD1 aligns across 8 bases. Germline CDR1 and CDR2: LGHNT and FRNRAP. The CDR3 runs 14 residues. Trimming at V came to 5 bases and at J to 5 bases, leaving 6 bases not matched to a gene. CDR3: CASGLGQGQDTQYF. CDR3 coding DNA: TGTGCTAGTGGTCTCGGACAGGGCCAAGATACGCAGTATTTT. Looking up the rest from reference TRBV12-5 and TRBJ2-3 gives the full variable domain: DARVTQTPRHKVTEMGQEVTMRCQPILGHNTVFWYRQTMMQGLELLAYFRNRAPLDDSGMPKDRFSAEMPDATLATLKIQPSEPRDSAVYFCASGLGQGQDTQYFGPGTRLTVL.

This rearrangement joins TRBV18 to TRBJ2-7, with a weak D call TRBD1 (6 bases). CDR3 length equals 15 residues. The germline V gene encodes CDR1 KGHSH and CDR2 LQKENI. The V end was cut by 6 bases, the J end by 0 bases, with 15 bases between. Here the CDR3 DNA reads TGTGCCAGCTCCCTCGGGACACCGAGCTCCTACGAGCAGTACTTC. Protein sequence: CASSLGTPSSYEQYF.

This clone appeared a single time. The V gene is TRBV4-3, the J gene TRBJ1-2; D possibly corresponds to TRBD1 (5 bases). The germline V gene has CDR1 LGHNA and CDR2 YSLEER. This CDR3 region has 15 residues. V was pared by 0 bases and J by 5 bases, with 13 bases between. The CDR3 DNA sequence: TGCGCCAGCAGCCAAGATGTGGGGGGTGGGTATGGCTACACCTTC. Translated: CASSQDVGGGYGYTF.

J is TRBJ2-7 and V is TRBV25-1; D is unclear. Germline V gene data show CDR1 as MGHDK and CDR2 as SYGVNS. Trimming left V 3 bases short and J 4 bases short, with 10 bases between. The CDR3 consists of 13 residues. Here the CDR3 reads CASSDLTSYEQYF. The CDR3 DNA reads as TGTGCCAGCAGTGACCTTACTTCATACGAGCAGTACTTC.

Concerning this clone itself: Other DNA sequences in this specimen translate into the identical CDR3. This chain connects TRBV13 to TRBJ1-1; possibly TRBD1 for D (5 bases). The V gene lost 2 bases and the J gene lost 4 bases, with 11 bases spanning the gap. Germline V gives CDR1 PRHDT, CDR2 FYEKMQ (reference sequence). The CDR3 is made up of 14 amino acids. CDR3 in amino acids: CASSLPGLRTEAFF. Written as DNA, the CDR3 is TGTGCCAGCAGCTTACCAGGGTTGCGCACTGAAGCTTTCTTT. Complete variable domain (other parts from reference TRBV13 and TRBJ1-1): AAGVIQSPRHLIKEKRETATLKCYPIPRHDTVYWYQQGPGQDPQFLISFYEKMQSDKGSIPDRFSAQQFSDYHSELNMSSLELGDSALYFCASSLPGLRTEAFFGQGTRLTVV.

This sequence joins TRBV5-8 and TRBJ1-5; 9 nucleotides align to TRBD1. The J segment lost 4 bases and the V segment lost 0 bases, leaving 2 bases of the junction unmatched. The CDR3 consists of 15 residues. Germline V gives CDR1 SGHTS, CDR2 YDEGEE. The CDR3 loop is CASSLGDRVNQPQHF. The CDR3 DNA is TGTGCCAGCAGCTTGGGGGACAGGGTTAATCAGCCCCAGCATTTT. Full variable domain (remainder filled in from reference TRBV5-8 and TRBJ1-5): EAGVTQSPTHLIKTRGQQATLRCSPISGHTSVYWYQQALGLGLQFLLWYDEGEERNRGNFPPRFSGRQFPNYSSELNVNALELEDSALYLCASSLGDRVNQPQHFGDGTRLSIL.

The J gene is TRBJ2-7, the V gene TRBV5-6; 7 positions match TRBD1. J gave up 7 bases and V 7 bases, and 8 bases lay outside the gene matches. This CDR3 comprises 12 residues. The germline V gene encodes CDR1 SGHDT and CDR2 YYEEEE. DNA for the CDR3: TGTGCCAGCGGTGACAGGGCTGGGGAGCAGTACTTC. This gives the protein CASGDRAGEQYF.

The V and J genes are TRBV10-3 and TRBJ2-1; the match to TRBD2 covers 7 bases. The CDR3 has 14 residues. Germline CDR1 is ENHRY and CDR2 is SYGVKD. J lost 4 bases, V lost 2 bases, and 2 bases had no gene match. The CDR3 DNA sequence: TGTGCCATCAGTGAGACTAGCGATTACAATGAGCAGTTCTTC. Encoded protein: CAISETSDYNEQFF.

The rearrangement joins TRBV6-4 to TRBJ1-2; D not resolved. The CDR3 is made up of 12 amino acids. The germline gives CDR1 MRHNA, CDR2 SNTAGT. Trimming took 6 bases from V and 4 from J, leaving 9 bases between them. This CDR3 is CASSWTTYGYTF. The CDR3 DNA reads as TGTGCCAGCAGCTGGACTACCTATGGCTACACCTTC.